What follows are 27 T cell receptor beta chains derived from one specimen sequenced in a study of technical replicates of blood from a handful of donors. Here immunoSEQ multiplex PCR was the method, and the copy in TCRdb shows in-frame clones only, minus some. Counted here are tens of thousands of clones, 95% to 98% occurring once; the ten biggest clones make up approximately 0.17%. Source material: T cells isolated from PBMCs. The receptors stem from a human donor in good health.

V and J are TRBV15 and TRBJ1-5, with 11 bases that match TRBD1. Germline V gene sequence: CDR1 LNHNV, CDR2 YYDKDF (reference sequence). The CDR3 is 20 amino acids. J lost 7 bases, V lost 3 bases, and 20 bases had no gene match. The CDR3 DNA reads TGTGCCACCAGCAGTTTGATCTACCGGGACAGGGGGAAGAAGGAACAGCCCCAGCATTTT. This translates into CATSSLIYRDRGKKEQPQHF.

The V gene is TRBV7-6, the J gene TRBJ2-3; 11 bases agree with TRBD2. The CDR3 contains 19 residues. Germline CDR1 is SGHVS and CDR2 is FNYEAQ. J gave up 5 bases and V 2 bases, and 15 bases lay outside the gene matches. For the CDR3, the DNA is TGTGCCAGCAGCTTATTTAAGGGACTAGCGGATCCCCAGGGAGATACGCAGTATTTT. Its protein product is CASSLFKGLADPQGDTQYF.

The chain uses TRBV6-5 and TRBJ2-1; 7 nucleotides match TRBD2. The trim removed 0 bases at V and 8 bases at J, leaving 7 bases unmatched. Germline CDR1 MNHEY, CDR2 SVGAGI. This CDR3 region has 15 residues. CDR3 DNA sequence: TGTGCCAGCAGTTACTCGTGGGGGGGAGGGCATGAGCAGTTCTTC. Translated, it gives CASSYSWGGGHEQFF.

The V gene is TRBV28, the J gene TRBJ2-7; D may be TRBD2 (6 bases). With 0 bases removed from V and 5 bases from J, the gap between germline ends came to 8 bases. Germline CDR1 reads MDHEN; CDR2 reads SYDVKM. This CDR3 is 13 amino acids long. The CDR3 here is CASSLWVADEQYF. The CDR3 nucleotides read TGTGCCAGCAGTTTATGGGTAGCGGACGAGCAGTACTTC.

This sequence joins TRBV7-2 and TRBJ1-4; D is unresolved. CDR3 length: 16 amino acids. With 4 bases removed from V and 0 bases from J, the gap between germline ends came to 12 bases. Germline V lookup: CDR1 SGHTA, CDR2 FQGNSA. The CDR3 here is CASSSAVKATNEKLFF. CDR3 DNA sequence: TGTGCCAGCAGCTCCGCGGTAAAGGCAACTAATGAAAAACTGTTTTTT.

V is TRBV6-5 and J is TRBJ1-1, with D perhaps TRBD1 (5 bases). V lost 0 bases and J lost 10, with 18 bases in between. CDR1 is MNHEY and CDR2 is SVGAGI in the germline V gene. CDR3 length equals 15 residues. The CDR3 DNA sequence: TGTGCCAGCAGTTACTCAGGGACTAAAAAGGGTGGAGCTTTCTTT. As protein: CASSYSGTKKGGAFF.

The V gene is TRBV6-1, the J gene TRBJ1-5, with 8 bases that match TRBD1. V gave up 3 bases and J gave up 5 bases; unmatched junction bases: 12. Germline CDR1 is MNHNS and CDR2 is SASEGT. The CDR3 has 17 amino acids. The CDR3, as DNA: TGTGCCAGCAGTGAGTGGGGACAGGCCTTTACGGATCAGCCCCAGCATTTT. Encoded protein: CASSEWGQAFTDQPQHF.

The chain has TRBV28 and TRBJ1-5, with TRBD1 identical over 7 bases. This CDR3 is 15 amino acids long. The germline V gene has CDR1 MDHEN and CDR2 SYDVKM. V dropped 6 bases and J dropped 0; count of bases not matched to a gene: 5. CDR3 in DNA: TGTGCCAGCAGAGGCGGGACAGTTAGCAATCAGCCCCAGCATTTT. Encoded protein: CASRGGTVSNQPQHF. The variable domain in full, with the rest retrieved from reference TRBV28 and TRBJ1-5, is DVKVTQSSRYLVKRTGEKVFLECVQDMDHENMFWYRQDPGLGLRLIYFSYDVKMKEKGDIPEGYSVSREKKERFSLILESASTNQTSMYLCASRGGTVSNQPQHFGDGTRLSIL.

The chain joins TRBV4-1 to TRBJ2-7; 10 bases are shared with TRBD1. Germline lookup yields CDR1 MGHRA and CDR2 YSYEKL. The CDR3 has 20 amino acids. V shed 1 base and J 3 bases; nucleotides not matched to a gene: 18. The CDR3 loop is CASSQGRRQGASRRGYEQYF. For the CDR3, the DNA is TGCGCCAGCAGCCAAGGCCGGAGACAGGGGGCGTCCAGGAGGGGCTACGAGCAGTACTTC.

The sample holds one count of this clone. The chain carries TRBV28 and TRBJ2-7; possibly TRBD1 for D (6 bases). Per the germline V gene, CDR1 is MDHEN and CDR2 is SYDVKM. V lost 6 bases to trimming and J lost 1 base, with 16 bases between them. This CDR3 comprises 15 residues. The CDR3 DNA reads TGTGCCAGCAGGAGACTTGGACAGACATCCTACGAGCAGTACTTC. Protein: CASRRLGQTSYEQYF.

The chain carries TRBV30 and TRBJ1-5, with TRBD1 identical over 11 bases. V lost 5 bases and J lost 6; bases outside the gene matches: 3. Germline assignment: CDR1 GTSNPN and CDR2 SVGIG (reference sequence). The CDR3 runs 13 residues. CDR3 sequence (DNA): TGTGCCTGGGCCGGGACAGGGGGTCAGCCCCAGCATTTT. Its protein is CAWAGTGGQPQHF.

CDR3 nucleotide sequence: TGTGCCAGCACCGGACAGGGGGCCGGGGAGCTGTTTTTT. Protein sequence: CASTGQGAGELFF. This sequence joins TRBV6-5 and TRBJ2-2, with 10 bases fitting TRBD1. This CDR3 is built from 13 residues. Germline V gene sequence: CDR1 MNHEY, CDR2 SVGAGI. V lost 7 bases, J lost 6 bases, and 2 bases stayed unmatched.

The CDR3 sequence is CASSEPGGYEQYF. The CDR3, as DNA: TGCGCCAGCAGTGAGCCAGGGGGCTACGAGCAGTACTTC. The chain is built from TRBV10-1 and TRBJ2-7, with TRBD1 identical over 7 bases. The CDR3 spans 13 residues. Germline-derived CDR1 and CDR2 are WNHNN and SYGVQD (reference sequence). V gave up 2 bases and J gave up 3 bases; unmatched junction bases: 1.

The chain employs TRBV28 and TRBJ1-5, with 7 nucleotides matching TRBD1. CDR3 size: 12 residues. The junction had 5 bases not matched to a gene; V was cut back by 11 bases and J by 4 bases. The germline V gene encodes CDR1 MDHEN and CDR2 SYDVKM. The CDR3 nucleotides are TGTGCCGGGAACAGGGGAAATCAGCCCCAGCATTTT. Translation: CAGNRGNQPQHF.

The chain recombines TRBV7-7 with TRBJ2-7; TRBD1 matches 9 bases. Per germline, CDR1 SSHAT and CDR2 FNYEAQ (reference sequence). The V gene end was trimmed by 4 bases and the J gene end by 3 bases; junction bases not matched to a gene: 16. This CDR3 has 18 residues. CDR3 in amino acids: CASSSWVDSGTGNYEQYF. The CDR3 nucleotides read TGTGCCAGCAGCTCATGGGTTGACTCCGGGACAGGGAACTACGAGCAGTACTTC.

The chain combines TRBV6-1 with TRBJ1-1; no clear D. This CDR3 is built from 15 residues. V gave up 0 bases and J gave up 11 bases, with 19 bases separating them. Per the germline V gene, CDR1 is MNHNS and CDR2 is SASEGT. The DNA of the CDR3 is TGTGCCAGCAGTGAAGCCCCTCTAGGTGTGCCTAGGGCTTTCTTT. It codes for CASSEAPLGVPRAFF.

The chain couples TRBV6-5 to TRBJ1-2, with 10 positions matching TRBD1. The germline V gene encodes CDR1 MNHEY and CDR2 SVGAGI. The CDR3 length is 13 residues. V dropped 6 bases and J dropped 4; count of bases not matched to a gene: 2. In DNA, the CDR3 is TGTGCCAGCAGGAGGACAGGGGGCTATGGCTACACCTTC. This encodes CASRRTGGYGYTF.

The gene calls are TRBV30 and TRBJ1-1; no reliable D call. The CDR3 contains 12 residues. Germline CDR1 and CDR2: GTSNPN and SVGIG (reference sequence). V was shortened by 7 bases and J by 1 base, with 10 bases between the two germline ends. The CDR3 sequence: CAFSRGNTEAFF. DNA of the CDR3: TGTGCCTTTTCCCGGGGGAACACTGAAGCTTTCTTT.

The chain is built from TRBV9 and TRBJ2-7; 7 bases are a match to TRBD2. There are 14 residues in the CDR3. Unmatched junction bases numbered 3, after V lost 0 bases and J lost 3 bases. From germline, CDR1 is SGDLS and CDR2 YYNGEE. CDR3 bases: TGTGCCAGCAGCGTAGGGGGGACTAACTACGAGCAGTACTTC. It yields the protein CASSVGGTNYEQYF. Full variable domain (outside the CDR3, taken from reference TRBV9 and TRBJ2-7): DSGVTQTPKHLITATGQRVTLRCSPRSGDLSVYWYQQSLDQGLQFLIQYYNGEERAKGNILERFSAQQFPDLHSELNLSSLELGDSALYFCASSVGGTNYEQYFGPGTRLTVT.

The chain uses TRBV28 and TRBJ1-2; TRBD1 might be the D (5 bases). Germline loops: CDR1 MDHEN, CDR2 SYDVKM. The CDR3 is made up of 18 amino acids. Trimming shortened V by 5 bases and J by 4 bases, and 26 bases separated the two germline ends. In DNA form, the CDR3 reads TGTGCCAGCAGTCCCCTGTCCTTACAGGAACCCGGGTCCTATGGCTACACCTTC. Amino acids: CASSPLSLQEPGSYGYTF.

This clone has just one count. The chain employs TRBV7-9 and TRBJ2-7; 9 bases match TRBD2. This CDR3 comprises 14 residues. Germline-derived CDR1 and CDR2 are SEHNR and FQNEAQ (reference sequence). Trimming removed 3 bases from V and 2 bases from J; junction bases left unmatched: 2. The CDR3 coding sequence is TGTGCCAGCAGCTTCGCGGGAGGGCCCTACGAGCAGTACTTC. Protein: CASSFAGGPYEQYF.

The V call is TRBV2, the J call TRBJ2-7; D perhaps matches TRBD1 (7 bases). CDR1 and CDR2 (germline): SNHLY, FYNNEI. The CDR3 has 13 amino acids. Trimming stripped 8 bases from V and 2 bases from J, with 13 bases between. CDR3 amino acids: CASLRDSTYEQYF. The CDR3 DNA follows: TGTGCCAGCCTGCGGGACAGTACCTACGAGCAGTACTTC.

The genes are TRBV10-2 and TRBJ1-5; 8 bases match TRBD1. This CDR3 contains 15 residues. V trimming: 6 bases; J trimming: 6 bases; junction bases outside the gene matches: 10. Germline V gives CDR1 WSHSY, CDR2 SAAADI. CDR3 loop: CASRETGESAQPQHF. CDR3 bases: TGCGCCAGCAGAGAGACAGGGGAAAGTGCTCAGCCCCAGCATTTT.

This clone was seen only once. The CDR3 DNA reads TGTGCCAGCAGTGAAACAGGCGAGCTCTACGAGCAGTACTTC. It encodes CASSETGELYEQYF. The rearrangement uses TRBV6-1 and TRBJ2-7, with a weak D call TRBD1 (5 bases). Trimming left V 2 bases short and J 3 bases short, with 11 bases between. The CDR3 length is 14 residues. CDR1 is MNHNS and CDR2 is SASEGT in the germline V gene.

V is TRBV30 and J is TRBJ1-6; 7 nucleotides line up with TRBD1. Looked up from germline, CDR1 is GTSNPN and CDR2 is SVGIG (reference sequence). This CDR3 comprises 16 residues. V lost 2 bases and J lost 5; bases outside the gene matches: 9. CDR3 residues: CAWSKQQGLHNSPLHF. CDR3 DNA sequence: TGTGCCTGGAGTAAGCAACAGGGGCTACATAATTCACCCCTCCACTTT.

The chain carries TRBV10-2 and TRBJ2-7; D not certain. The V end lost 6 bases, the J end lost 3 bases, and 6 bases lay between the germline ends. The V gene's germline CDR1 is WSHSY and CDR2 SAAADI. The CDR3 runs 11 residues. CDR3 protein: CASSPSYEQYF. The CDR3 DNA is TGCGCCAGCAGCCCCAGCTACGAGCAGTACTTC.

The gene calls are TRBV7-9 and TRBJ2-3; 8 nucleotides align to TRBD2. Germline V gene lookup returns CDR1 SEHNR and CDR2 FQNEAQ (reference sequence). Trimming removed 6 bases from V and 0 bases from J; junction bases left unmatched: 8. This CDR3 is 16 amino acids long. The chain's CDR3 is CASSPLAGHSTDTQYF. The CDR3 DNA is TGTGCCAGCAGTCCCTTAGCGGGACATAGCACAGATACGCAGTATTTT.